This T cell receptor (beta chain) was identified during a study of T cell responses to AZD1222 COVID-19 vaccine. The analysis combined second doses at about 4 or about 12 weeks. In regard to this clone: Its target is not known.

The table came from immunoSEQ multiplex PCR; TCRdb's copy has only in-frame clones and leaves some out. Here the sample spans about 110,000 clones, about nine tenths being singletons. The study, taken as a whole, reports: None of the repertoires were sampled until the peak T cell response had passed. Possibly, clonal diversity was underestimated; donors were largely white British and included more females. Baseline seropositivity characterized only a handful of AZD1222 recipients.

The origin of this receptor is an adult who received the AZD1222 COVID-19 vaccine. The sample consisted of peripheral blood, taken 28 days after the second AZD1222 dose.

CDR3: CASSLATRSGNTIYF. The CDR3 coding sequence is TGTGCCAGCAGCTTAGCCACTCGCTCTGGAAACACCATATATTTT. V and J are TRBV7-2 and TRBJ1-3; D ambiguous. V was clipped by 0 bases and J by 0 bases, with 6 bases between them. The CDR3 has 15 amino acids. Per germline, CDR1 SGHTA and CDR2 FQGNSA.